Below, 16 T cell receptor beta chains from the same sample are listed, as sequenced in a study of a mutant IDH1 vaccine in newly diagnosed glioma. Time point defined: week 11, during vaccination. The investigators gave 300 ug of mutant IDH1 20-mer peptide in each vaccine dose, together with topical imiquimod. These receptors lack a known antigen. Sequencing was performed with immunoSEQ multiplex PCR; in TCRdb, only in-frame clones are kept and a portion is missing. The sample contains about 36,000 clones, 80% of which appear only once. This material consisted of peripheral blood mononuclear cells (PBMCs), taken from a glioma patient whose treatment included an IDH1 peptide vaccine. Receptor source: a woman in her thirties with glioma. Some clones in this sample may be carry-over from other donors' samples.

The rearrangement uses TRBV5-4 and TRBJ2-3, with D hard to call. V was shortened by 2 bases and J by 0 bases, with 13 bases between the two germline ends. The CDR3 contains 16 residues. CDR1 and CDR2 (germline): SGHNT, YYREEE (reference sequence). CDR3 amino acids: CASSLGPSGSTDTQYF. The CDR3 bases are TGTGCCAGCAGCTTAGGCCCTAGTGGAAGCACAGATACGCAGTATTTT.

The rearrangement uses TRBV11-2 and TRBJ1-2; 10 bases line up with TRBD1. CDR3 length: 15 amino acids. The J segment lost 6 bases and the V segment lost 3 bases, leaving 7 bases of the junction unmatched. Germline V gene lookup returns CDR1 SGHAT and CDR2 FQNNGV. The chain's CDR3 is CASSFTGQGLDGYTF. CDR3 bases: TGTGCCAGCAGCTTCACGGGACAGGGGTTGGATGGCTACACCTTC.

The chain carries TRBV27 and TRBJ2-2; a possible D gene is TRBD1 (6 bases). V shed 6 bases and J shed 8 bases, with 16 bases lying between them. CDR1 and CDR2 (germline): MNHEY, SMNVEV (reference sequence). This CDR3 is built from 14 residues. CDR3 DNA sequence: TGTGCCAGCAGCCCTTGGGGGCCCGGGGGGGAGCTGTTTTTT. Protein sequence: CASSPWGPGGELFF.

This clone was observed a few times. The chain has TRBV7-8 and TRBJ1-2; TRBD1 aligns across 8 bases. From germline, CDR1 is SGHVS and CDR2 FQNEAQ. This CDR3 is built from 19 residues. The J segment lost 8 bases and the V segment lost 2 bases, leaving 22 bases of the junction unmatched. The chain's CDR3 is CASSLLLSPAAGGADGYTF. DNA of the CDR3: TGTGCCAGCAGCTTACTTCTCAGCCCGGCTGCAGGGGGCGCGGACGGCTACACCTTC. The variable domain in full, with the rest retrieved from reference TRBV7-8 and TRBJ1-2, is GAGVSQSPRYKVAKRGQDVALRCDPISGHVSLFWYQQALGQGPEFLTYFQNEAQLDKSGLPSDRFFAERPEGSVSTLKIQRTQQEDSAVYLCASSLLLSPAAGGADGYTFGSGTRLTVV.

V and J are TRBV7-9 and TRBJ2-1; 13 positions agree with TRBD2. After removal of 9 bases from V and 10 bases from J, the junction contained 9 bases not matched to a gene. Per germline, CDR1 SEHNR and CDR2 FQNEAQ (reference sequence). The CDR3 has 14 residues. The CDR3 bases are TGTGCCAGTAAGACTAGCGGGAGGCCAGGCGAGCAGTTCTTC. Amino acids: CASKTSGRPGEQFF.

The rearrangement joins TRBV18 to TRBJ1-5; D is perhaps TRBD1 (6 bases). Per germline, CDR1 KGHSH and CDR2 LQKENI. The V and J ends lost 6 bases and 7 bases respectively, with 16 bases between them. The CDR3 is made up of 14 amino acids. CDR3 in DNA: TGTGCCAGCTCGGAGAAGGGGGAGGGCCAGCCCCAGCATTTT. Translating it yields CASSEKGEGQPQHF.

The rearrangement joins TRBV7-8 to TRBJ2-7; 7 bases fit TRBD2. The CDR3 spans 15 residues. J gave up 1 base and V 5 bases, and 8 bases lay outside the gene matches. The germline CDR1 and CDR2 sequences are SGHVS and FQNEAQ. CDR3: CASSPVGGTSYEQYF. CDR3 nucleotides: TGTGCCAGCAGCCCTGTGGGGGGGACGTCCTACGAGCAGTACTTC.

The chain recombines TRBV19 with TRBJ1-1, with D uncertain. Trimming left V 7 bases short and J 2 bases short, with 8 bases between. There are 12 residues in the CDR3. Germline assignment: CDR1 LNHDA and CDR2 SQIVND (reference sequence). The CDR3 DNA is TGTGCCAGTAAATTAGGAAACACTGAAGCTTTCTTT. Amino acids: CASKLGNTEAFF.

V usage is TRBV27 and J usage is TRBJ2-1; 13 bases line up with TRBD2. The CDR3 is 18 amino acids. Germline CDR1 and CDR2: MNHEY and SMNVEV (reference sequence). J lost 0 bases, V lost 5 bases, and 7 bases had no gene match. CDR3 coding DNA: TGTGCCAGCAGTCCAACTAGCGGGAGGGCGAGCTCCTACAATGAGCAGTTCTTC. Protein sequence: CASSPTSGRASSYNEQFF.

V gene TRBV5-1 combines with J gene TRBJ2-2, with no clear D. CDR1 is SGHRS, CDR2 YFSETQ, per germline. The CDR3 totals 15 residues. The V and J ends lost 3 bases and 2 bases respectively, with 11 bases between them. CDR3: CASSSRNPNTGELFF. CDR3 in DNA: TGCGCCAGCAGCTCGCGGAACCCCAACACCGGGGAGCTGTTTTTT.

The rearrangement joins TRBV10-3 to TRBJ2-2; 10 bases line up with TRBD1. Germline V gives CDR1 ENHRY, CDR2 SYGVKD. CDR3 length: 16 residues. V dropped 0 bases and J dropped 4; count of bases not matched to a gene: 2. The DNA for the CDR3 is TGTGCCATCAGTGAGTCAAGGACAGGGGGCACCGGGGAGCTGTTTTTT. Its protein product is CAISESRTGGTGELFF.

This clone was counted only a few times. The CDR3 DNA is TGTGCCAGCAGCGTAGGGGGACAGGCACTTCAGCCCCAGCATTTT. It yields the protein CASSVGGQALQPQHF. This chain links TRBV9 with TRBJ1-5; 8 bases map to TRBD1. Trimming removed 0 bases from V and 6 bases from J; junction bases left unmatched: 5. The CDR3 runs to 15 residues. The germline gives CDR1 SGDLS, CDR2 YYNGEE.

In this sample, this clone turned up a few times. J is TRBJ1-1 and V is TRBV19; 7 positions agree with TRBD1. This CDR3 has 12 amino acids. CDR1 and CDR2 (germline): LNHDA, SQIVND (reference sequence). V gave up 7 bases and J gave up 10 bases; unmatched junction bases: 9. The CDR3 loop is CASNPGAGGAFF. CDR3 DNA sequence: TGTGCCAGTAATCCCGGGGCAGGGGGAGCTTTCTTT.

The chain couples TRBV9 to TRBJ2-1; D ambiguous. The length of the CDR3 is 12 residues. Germline lookup yields CDR1 SGDLS and CDR2 YYNGEE. V lost 4 bases and J 8 bases, leaving 10 bases between the germline ends. CDR3 protein: CASSPNVDEQFF. The CDR3 DNA reads as TGTGCCAGCAGCCCGAACGTCGATGAGCAGTTCTTC.

This chain uses TRBV30 with TRBJ1-2; D is undetermined. The germline V gene encodes CDR1 GTSNPN and CDR2 SVGIG (reference sequence). This CDR3 region has 12 residues. V was trimmed by 3 bases and J by 4 bases, leaving 9 bases between them. DNA for the CDR3: TGTGCCTGGAGCACTTCTATCTATGGCTACACCTTC. Translating it yields CAWSTSIYGYTF.

V gene TRBV15 combines with J gene TRBJ2-4; perhaps TRBD2 as D (6 bases). This CDR3 contains 18 residues. Germline V lookup: CDR1 LNHNV, CDR2 YYDKDF (reference sequence). V gave up 8 bases and J gave up 0 bases, with 23 bases separating them. Here the CDR3 reads CATDDGGPQSLAKNIQYF. CDR3 in DNA: TGTGCCACCGACGACGGGGGACCGCAGAGTCTAGCCAAAAACATTCAGTACTTC.